The table lists the clone carrying this T cell receptor (beta chain) with a few counts. Its target is not known. TCRdb ran MiXCR on the RT-PCR reads and lists one entry per CDR3 protein. The sample lists 650,000 to 850,000 distinct CDR3 sequences, approximately 15% occurring once. This record belongs to a study of response to subunit inactivated influenza vaccine. The J segment lost 0 bases and the V segment lost 7 bases, leaving 3 bases of the junction unmatched. This CDR3 spans 14 amino acids. Study-wide findings and caveats: It was the authors' suggestion that each seasonal influenza vaccination recruits few new T cells.

Here the sequenced sample was PBMCs from blood, taken 14 to 15 days before vaccination. This chain uses TRBV12-3 or TRBV12-4 with TRBJ2-3, with 8 nucleotides matching TRBD1. The origin of this receptor is a man aged 50 to 59 who received an inactivated influenza vaccine. The CDR3 coding sequence is TGTGCCAGCATCCGGACAGGGAGCACAGATACGCAGTATTTT. This codes for CASIRTGSTDTQYF.